Shown below are 25 T cell receptor beta chains from a single sample sequenced in a study of blood T cell repertoires in COVID-19. Clones were read by immunoSEQ multiplex PCR, and TCRdb kept only the in-frame ones, dropping some. Among around 140,000 clones listed, about 89% were seen once. Sequencing input: peripheral blood. All receptors derive from an older woman with COVID-19, enrolled during active disease.

The chain recombines TRBV4-1 with TRBJ2-7; 8 bases align to TRBD2. CDR3 length equals 13 residues. V shed 4 bases, J shed 5 bases, and the junction held 4 bases outside the gene matches. Germline CDR1 reads MGHRA; CDR2 reads YSYEKL. CDR3 loop: CASSRRGGNEQYF. DNA for the CDR3: TGCGCCAGCAGCCGCCGCGGGGGGAACGAGCAGTACTTC.

The chain employs TRBV7-2 and TRBJ2-1, with a weak D call TRBD2 (5 bases). Germline V gives CDR1 SGHTA, CDR2 FQGNSA. The CDR3 has 13 amino acids. The ends were cut back, 3 bases at V and 3 bases at J, with 6 bases in the middle. Here the CDR3 DNA reads TGTGCCAGCAGCTTGGACTTCTACAATGAGCAGTTCTTC. As protein: CASSLDFYNEQFF. The complete variable domain, with remaining parts taken from reference TRBV7-2 and TRBJ2-1, reads GAGVSQSPSNKVTEKGKDVELRCDPISGHTALYWYRQSLGQGLEFLIYFQGNSAPDKSGLPSDRFSAERTGGSVSTLTIQRTQQEDSAVYLCASSLDFYNEQFFGPGTRLTVL.

V gene TRBV3-1 (or the pseudogene TRBV3-2) combines with J gene TRBJ2-7, with 14 positions matching TRBD2. This CDR3 is 16 amino acids long. Germline V gives CDR1 LGHDT, CDR2 YNNKEL (reference sequence). After removal of 4 bases from V and 6 bases from J, the junction contained 8 bases not matched to a gene. Here the CDR3 DNA reads TGTGCCAGCAGCCGACGGACTAGCGGGGGGCTGCGCGAGCAGTACTTC. Translation: CASSRRTSGGLREQYF.

Written as DNA, the CDR3 is TGTGCCAGCAGTTGGGGACAGAGAAATCAGCCCCAGCATTTT. Protein: CASSWGQRNQPQHF. The rearrangement joins TRBV28 to TRBJ1-5, with TRBD1 matching 7 bases. Losses at the gene ends were 4 bases for V and 4 bases for J; bases not matched to a gene: 4. Germline values: CDR1 MDHEN, CDR2 SYDVKM. CDR3 size: 14 residues.

V usage is TRBV5-6 and J usage is TRBJ2-5; 11 bases are shared with TRBD2. J was trimmed by 4 bases and V by 0 bases; bases with no gene match: 2. The length of the CDR3 is 15 residues. Germline V gene data show CDR1 as SGHDT and CDR2 as YYEEEE. This CDR3 reads CASSLGLAGRETQYF. The CDR3 region has the DNA TGTGCCAGCAGCTTGGGACTAGCGGGGAGAGAGACCCAGTACTTC. Together with reference TRBV5-6 and TRBJ2-5, the CDR3 gives the full variable domain: DAGVTQSPTHLIKTRGQQVTLRCSPKSGHDTVSWYQQALGQGPQFIFQYYEEEERQRGNFPDRFSGHQFPNYSSELNVNALLLGDSALYLCASSLGLAGRETQYFGPGTRLLVL.

This clone appeared a few times. The CDR3 DNA reads TGTGCCAGCGCCGGTAAGACTGAAGCTTTCTTT. Amino acid sequence: CASAGKTEAFF. The chain recombines TRBV2 with TRBJ1-1, with no clear D. Germline CDR1 SNHLY, CDR2 FYNNEI. This CDR3 region has 11 residues. The germline V and J ends were trimmed by 8 bases and 5 bases, with 9 bases remaining between them.

J is TRBJ2-1 and V is TRBV7-8, with 7 bases matching TRBD1. CDR1 SGHVS and CDR2 FQNEAQ come from the germline V gene. The CDR3 consists of 11 residues. Trimming at V came to 5 bases and at J to 15 bases, leaving 7 bases not matched to a gene. The CDR3 loop is CASSTSQGWFF. CDR3 DNA sequence: TGTGCCAGCAGCACTTCACAGGGGTGGTTCTTC. Filled out from reference TRBV7-8 and TRBJ2-1, the complete variable domain reads GAGVSQSPRYKVAKRGQDVALRCDPISGHVSLFWYQQALGQGPEFLTYFQNEAQLDKSGLPSDRFFAERPEGSVSTLKIQRTQQEDSAVYLCASSTSQGWFFGPGTRLTVL.

The chain carries TRBV4-2 and TRBJ2-2, with D tentatively TRBD2 (6 bases). The CDR3 is made up of 17 amino acids. Trimming cost V 1 base and J 1 base, with 13 bases left between them. Germline CDR1 LGHNA, CDR2 YNFKEQ. CDR3 nucleotide sequence: TGTGCCAGCAGCCAAGTCCCTCTGGGGGGGAACACCGGGGAGCTGTTTTTT. Translation gives CASSQVPLGGNTGELFF.

This chain uses TRBV11-2 with TRBJ2-1; TRBD2 might be the D (6 bases). The CDR3 loop spans 15 amino acids. Trimming cost V 1 base and J 0 bases, with 7 bases left between them. Germline lookup yields CDR1 SGHAT and CDR2 FQNNGV. CDR3 nucleotides: TGTGCCAGCAGCTTAGCGGGGGACTCCTACAATGAGCAGTTCTTC. Its protein product is CASSLAGDSYNEQFF.

The rearrangement uses TRBV30 and TRBJ2-7; perhaps TRBD2 as D (5 bases). The CDR3 runs 11 residues. V lost 3 bases and J 2 bases, leaving 5 bases between the germline ends. CDR1 is GTSNPN, CDR2 SVGIG, per germline (reference sequence). The CDR3 spells CAWSGAYEQYF. Written as DNA, the CDR3 is TGTGCCTGGAGCGGGGCCTACGAGCAGTACTTC. Filled out from reference TRBV30 and TRBJ2-7, the complete variable domain reads SQTIHQWPATLVQPVGSPLSLECTVEGTSNPNLYWYRQAAGRGLQLLFYSVGIGQISSEVPQNLSASRPQDRQFILSSKKLLLSDSGFYLCAWSGAYEQYFGPGTRLTVT.

The chain is built from TRBV6-1 and TRBJ1-2; D remains unclear. The CDR3 consists of 13 residues. The germline V gene has CDR1 MNHNS and CDR2 SASEGT. The V and J ends lost 0 bases and 8 bases respectively, with 10 bases between them. The CDR3 DNA reads TGTGCCAGCAGTGAAGCTCGGGGTTACGGCTACACCTTC. This gives the protein CASSEARGYGYTF.

This chain links TRBV3-1 (or the pseudogene TRBV3-2) with TRBJ1-1; a weak D match, TRBD1 (6 bases). Looked up from germline, CDR1 is LGHDT and CDR2 is YNNKEL (reference sequence). V lost 1 base to trimming and J lost 7 bases, with 10 bases between them. There are 13 residues in the CDR3. CDR3 bases: TGTGCCAGCAGCCAAGGACAGGCGCTTGAAGCTTTCTTT. Amino acids: CASSQGQALEAFF.

In this sample, this clone turned up a few times. CDR3 DNA sequence: TGTGCCAGCAGCTCCGGCCCGGGACAGACCTACGAGCAGTACTTC. Its translation is CASSSGPGQTYEQYF. The V call is TRBV7-6, the J call TRBJ2-7; 7 bases match TRBD1. After removal of 4 bases from V and 2 bases from J, the junction contained 8 bases not matched to a gene. Germline assignment: CDR1 SGHVS and CDR2 FNYEAQ. The CDR3 runs to 15 residues.

The V call is TRBV10-1, the J call TRBJ2-5, with a weak D call TRBD1 (5 bases). Per the germline V gene, CDR1 is WNHNN and CDR2 is SYGVQD (reference sequence). Trimming took 5 bases from V and 5 from J, leaving 18 bases between them. This CDR3 has 15 residues. The CDR3 loop is CASSFDSDYSETQYF. DNA of the CDR3: TGCGCCAGCAGTTTCGACAGCGATTATTCGGAGACCCAGTACTTC.

This clone was counted many times. The V and J genes are TRBV10-3 and TRBJ1-3, with a weak D call TRBD1 (5 bases). CDR1 ENHRY and CDR2 SYGVKD come from the germline V gene. CDR3 length: 16 residues. V was cut by 1 base and J by 0 bases, with 10 bases left in between. CDR3 DNA: TGTGCCATCAGTGAGTGGGAGGGGATCTCTGGAAACACCATATATTTT. This translates into CAISEWEGISGNTIYF.

The chain recombines TRBV6-5 with TRBJ2-5; 10 bases agree with TRBD1. Germline V gene sequence: CDR1 MNHEY, CDR2 SVGAGI. CDR3 length: 15 amino acids. The V gene end was trimmed by 6 bases and the J gene end by 5 bases; junction bases not matched to a gene: 9. The CDR3 DNA is TGTGCCAGCAGGAGAGGGACAGGGGTCGGGGAGACCCAGTACTTC. This gives the protein CASRRGTGVGETQYF.

The chain is built from TRBV5-1 and TRBJ2-5, with 16 positions matching TRBD2. The CDR3 runs 16 residues. The V gene's germline CDR1 is SGHRS and CDR2 YFSETQ. V shed 2 bases and J 5 bases; nucleotides not matched to a gene: 3. The CDR3 nucleotides are TGCGCCAGCAGCTTCGGGACTAGCGGGGGGGCTGAGACCCAGTACTTC. It encodes CASSFGTSGGAETQYF.

V and J are TRBV19 and TRBJ1-1; 11 bases agree with TRBD1. Germline lookup yields CDR1 LNHDA and CDR2 SQIVND (reference sequence). CDR3 size: 14 residues. The trim removed 3 bases at V and 4 bases at J, leaving 1 base unmatched. As DNA, the CDR3 is TGTGCCAGTAGTATGGGGACAGGGGGCACTGAAGCTTTCTTT. It specifies CASSMGTGGTEAFF.

This chain joins TRBV9 and TRBJ1-1; TRBD1 aligns across 7 bases. This CDR3 is 16 amino acids long. Germline CDR1 reads SGDLS; CDR2 reads YYNGEE. J was trimmed by 9 bases and V by 0 bases; bases with no gene match: 14. In DNA, the CDR3 is TGTGCCAGCAGCGTAGGGGAGAGGGGGCCCACGGCTAAAGCTTTCTTT. Translation gives CASSVGERGPTAKAFF.

The V call is TRBV30, the J call TRBJ1-1, with D possibly matching TRBD1 (6 bases). The CDR3 sequence is 14 residues long. In germline, CDR1 is GTSNPN, CDR2 SVGIG (reference sequence). V shed 1 base and J shed 3 bases, with 12 bases lying between them. CDR3 DNA: TGTGCCTGGAGTGGGGGACAAATTTACACTGAAGCTTTCTTT. This gives the protein CAWSGGQIYTEAFF. The whole variable domain, remainder taken from reference TRBV30 and TRBJ1-1, is SQTIHQWPATLVQPVGSPLSLECTVEGTSNPNLYWYRQAAGRGLQLLFYSVGIGQISSEVPQNLSASRPQDRQFILSSKKLLLSDSGFYLCAWSGGQIYTEAFFGQGTRLTVV.

This chain connects TRBV28 to TRBJ2-7, with 7 bases identical to TRBD1. The CDR3 covers 13 residues. Unmatched junction bases numbered 9, after V lost 7 bases and J lost 6 bases. The germline gives CDR1 MDHEN, CDR2 SYDVKM. The CDR3 loop reads CASTQQGPLEQYF. CDR3 nucleotides: TGTGCCAGCACCCAACAGGGGCCCCTCGAGCAGTACTTC.

J is TRBJ1-5 and V is TRBV2; the match to TRBD1 covers 9 bases. The CDR3 loop spans 15 amino acids. V dropped 5 bases and J dropped 4; count of bases not matched to a gene: 6. Germline V gives CDR1 SNHLY, CDR2 FYNNEI. The CDR3 coding sequence is TGTGCCAGCAGTCCCATGACAGGGGGGAATCAGCCCCAGCATTTT. Protein: CASSPMTGGNQPQHF.

This clone occurred once. The rearrangement joins TRBV5-4 to TRBJ2-3; TRBD1 matches at 7 bases. The V gene's germline CDR1 is SGHNT and CDR2 YYREEE (reference sequence). Germline trimming cut 0 bases from V and 3 bases from J; bases unmatched to any gene: 4. The CDR3 covers 15 residues. The CDR3 reads CASSLGTGVTDTQYF. The CDR3 DNA is TGTGCCAGCAGCTTGGGTACAGGGGTGACAGATACGCAGTATTTT.

The gene calls are TRBV6-5 and TRBJ2-3, with D possibly being TRBD1 (5 bases). The CDR3 has 15 amino acids. V was cut by 7 bases and J by 5 bases, with 19 bases left in between. In germline, CDR1 is MNHEY, CDR2 SVGAGI. CDR3 sequence: CASTSKTAWVDTQYF. The CDR3 bases are TGTGCCAGCACATCCAAGACAGCTTGGGTAGATACGCAGTATTTT.

The chain uses TRBV5-5 and TRBJ2-5, with 7 bases aligning to TRBD1. Germline V lookup: CDR1 SGHKS, CDR2 YYEKEE (reference sequence). The J segment lost 4 bases and the V segment lost 0 bases, leaving 3 bases of the junction unmatched. The CDR3 runs to 14 residues. This CDR3 is CASSLEQGRETQYF. CDR3 nucleotides: TGTGCCAGCAGCTTGGAACAGGGGAGAGAGACCCAGTACTTC.